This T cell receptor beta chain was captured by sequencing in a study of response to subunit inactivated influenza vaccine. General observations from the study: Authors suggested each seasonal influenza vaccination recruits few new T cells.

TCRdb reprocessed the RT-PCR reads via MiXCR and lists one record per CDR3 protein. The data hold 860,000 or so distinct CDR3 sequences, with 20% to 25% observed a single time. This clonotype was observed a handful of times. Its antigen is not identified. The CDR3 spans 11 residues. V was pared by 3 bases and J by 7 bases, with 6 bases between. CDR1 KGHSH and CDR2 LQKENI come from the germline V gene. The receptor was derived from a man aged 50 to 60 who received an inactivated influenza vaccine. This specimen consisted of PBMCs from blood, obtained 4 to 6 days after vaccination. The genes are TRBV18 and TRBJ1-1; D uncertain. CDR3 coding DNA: TGTGCCAGCTCACCCACCGATGAAGCTTTCTTT. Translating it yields CASSPTDEAFF.